Included here is one TCR beta chain sequence, with context. Antigen unknown. This CDR3 comprises 17 residues. Germline trimming cut 1 base from V and 0 bases from J; bases unmatched to any gene: 7. Germline V gene data show CDR1 as LNHNV and CDR2 as YYDKDF (reference sequence). The data stem from a study of shared clonotypes between healthy human individuals. Notes on the study in general: Deeper or shallower sequencing was expected to change how clonotypes are shared among donors.

This was a deep-level run. Each PCR replicate run on unsorted PBMC took in about 300 ng DNA, 30,000 or so T cell genomes. TCRdb's copy holds only in-frame clones and misses some; the assay was immunoSEQ multiplex PCR. The table has hundreds of thousands of clones, around 75% seen once. The receptor's source is a woman between 35 and 50 years old in good health. Some clones in this sample may be carry-over from other donors' samples. The chain carries TRBV15 and TRBJ2-7; 9 bases fit TRBD2. Sequenced sample: PBMCs. CDR3 residues: CATSRALAGAGSYEQYF. CDR3 DNA: TGTGCCACCAGCAGAGCTTTAGCGGGAGCCGGCTCCTACGAGCAGTACTTC.